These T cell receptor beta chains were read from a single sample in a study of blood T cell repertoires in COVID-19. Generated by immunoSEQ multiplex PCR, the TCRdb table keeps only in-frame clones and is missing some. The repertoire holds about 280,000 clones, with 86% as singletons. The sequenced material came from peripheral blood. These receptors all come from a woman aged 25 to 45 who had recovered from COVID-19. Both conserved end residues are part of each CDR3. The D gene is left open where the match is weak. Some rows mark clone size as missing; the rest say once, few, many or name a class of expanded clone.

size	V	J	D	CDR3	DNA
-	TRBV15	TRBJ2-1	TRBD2	CATSTGLAGSNEQFF	TGTGCCACCAGCACCGGACTAGCGGGAAGCAATGAGCAGTTCTTC
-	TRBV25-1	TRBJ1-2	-	CASRANKEWGYTF	TGTGCCAGCAGGGCAAACAAGGAGTGGGGCTACACCTTC
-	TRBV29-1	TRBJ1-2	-	CSVYRVGGYTF	TGCAGCGTTTACAGGGTAGGAGGCTACACCTTC
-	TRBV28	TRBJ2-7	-	CASSFPGLQQYF	TGTGCCAGCAGTTTCCCCGGACTACAGCAGTACTTC
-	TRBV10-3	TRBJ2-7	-	CAISDAQSLSYEQYF	TGTGCCATCAGTGACGCGCAATCCCTCTCCTACGAGCAGTACTTC
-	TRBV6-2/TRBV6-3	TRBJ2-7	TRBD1	CASSPDRGLYEQYF	TGTGCCAGCAGCCCCGACAGGGGCCTCTACGAGCAGTACTTC
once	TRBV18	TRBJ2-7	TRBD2	CASSPAGGDSSEQYF	TGTGCCAGCTCACCAGCTGGGGGGGATTCAAGCGAGCAGTACTTC
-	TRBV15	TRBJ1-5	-	CATSRDVNQPQHF	TGTGCCACCAGCAGAGACGTCAATCAGCCCCAGCATTTT
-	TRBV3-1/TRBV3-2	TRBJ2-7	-	CASSTWGEGYEQYF	TGTGCCAGCAGCACCTGGGGTGAGGGCTACGAGCAGTACTTC
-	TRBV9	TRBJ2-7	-	CASSGGRSGTYEQYF	TGTGCCAGCAGCGGAGGTCGGTCAGGGACCTACGAGCAGTACTTC
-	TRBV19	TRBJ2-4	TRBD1	CASRDRGDIQYF	TGTGCCAGCCGGGACAGGGGAGACATTCAGTACTTC
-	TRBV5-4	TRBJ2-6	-	CASSLGASGANVLTF	TGTGCCAGCAGCTTGGGGGCATCTGGGGCCAACGTCCTGACTTTC
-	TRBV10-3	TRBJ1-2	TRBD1	CAISEQGASNYGYTF	TGTGCCATCAGTGAACAGGGGGCGAGTAACTATGGCTACACCTTC
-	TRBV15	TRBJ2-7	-	CATSTGTGPLFYEQYF	TGTGCCACCAGCACCGGAACAGGGCCGCTCTTCTACGAGCAGTACTTC
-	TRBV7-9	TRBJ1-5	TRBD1	CASSSDRATNQPQHF	TGTGCCAGCAGCTCCGACAGGGCCACCAATCAGCCCCAGCATTTT
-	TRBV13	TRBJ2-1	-	CASSSTGDYHYNEQFF	TGTGCCAGCAGCTCGACAGGGGACTACCACTACAATGAGCAGTTCTTC
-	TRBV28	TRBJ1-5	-	CASSFKGRGSNQPQHF	TGTGCCAGCAGTTTTAAGGGCCGGGGGAGCAATCAGCCCCAGCATTTT
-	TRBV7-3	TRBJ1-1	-	CASSLGTLNTEAFF	TGTGCCAGCAGCTTAGGCACCCTGAACACTGAAGCTTTCTTT
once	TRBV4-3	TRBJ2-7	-	CASSQDPTQTYEQYF	TGCGCCAGCAGCCAAGATCCCACCCAGACCTACGAGCAGTACTTC
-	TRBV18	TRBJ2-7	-	CASSPDSYEQYF	TGTGCCAGCTCACCGGACAGTTACGAGCAGTACTTC
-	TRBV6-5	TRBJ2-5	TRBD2	CASRGLAGPGETQYF	TGTGCCAGCAGGGGACTAGCGGGCCCCGGGGAGACCCAGTACTTC
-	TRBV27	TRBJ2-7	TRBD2	CASSFGPSGRGLSYEQYF	TGTGCCAGCAGTTTTGGGCCTAGCGGGAGAGGGTTATCTTACGAGCAGTACTTC
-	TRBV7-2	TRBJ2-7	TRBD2	CASSLTSGGDLKQYF	TGTGCCAGCAGCTTAACTAGCGGGGGGGATTTGAAGCAGTACTTC
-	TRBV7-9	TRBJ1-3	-	CASSYPYGGPGNTIYF	TGTGCCAGCAGCTATCCCTACGGGGGGCCTGGAAACACCATATATTTT
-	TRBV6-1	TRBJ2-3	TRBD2	CASSDTSGRGADTQYF	TGTGCCAGCAGTGACACTAGCGGGAGGGGTGCAGATACGCAGTATTTT
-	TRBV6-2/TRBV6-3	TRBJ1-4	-	CASSWTDEKLFF	TGTGCCAGCAGTTGGACAGATGAAAAACTGTTTTTT
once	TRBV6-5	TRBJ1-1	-	CASSSRAWNTEAFF	TGTGCCAGCAGTAGCAGGGCTTGGAACACTGAAGCTTTCTTT
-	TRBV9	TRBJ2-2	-	CASSVGPRDTGELFF	TGTGCCAGCAGCGTAGGCCCCAGGGACACCGGGGAGCTGTTTTTT
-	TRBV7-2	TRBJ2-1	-	CASTPSLAINEQFF	TGTGCCAGCACTCCTTCTTTGGCAATCAATGAGCAGTTCTTC
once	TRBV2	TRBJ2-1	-	CASLGGLARRYNEQFF	TGTGCCAGCTTGGGGGGTCTAGCGCGCCGATACAATGAGCAGTTCTTC
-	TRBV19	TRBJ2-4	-	CASSAQGGKAIQYF	TGTGCCAGTAGTGCACAGGGTGGGAAGGCCATTCAGTACTTC
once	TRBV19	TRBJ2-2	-	CASRAGGNTGELFF	TGTGCCAGTAGGGCTGGAGGGAACACCGGGGAGCTGTTTTTT
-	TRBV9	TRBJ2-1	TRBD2	CASSPTASGVGLPYNEQFF	TGTGCCAGCAGCCCCACGGCTAGCGGAGTAGGCCTGCCCTACAATGAGCAGTTCTTC
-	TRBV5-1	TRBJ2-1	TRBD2	CASSWAGGTYNEQFF	TGCGCCAGCAGCTGGGCGGGGGGTACCTACAATGAGCAGTTCTTC
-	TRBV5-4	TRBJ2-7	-	CASSFSGLPYEQYF	TGTGCCAGCAGCTTCTCAGGGCTTCCCTACGAGCAGTACTTC
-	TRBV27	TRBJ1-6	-	CASSYRDSPLHF	TGTGCCAGCAGCTACAGAGATTCACCCCTCCACTTT
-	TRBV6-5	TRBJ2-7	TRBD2	CASTSMGGEREQYF	TGTGCCAGCACCTCCATGGGGGGGGAACGCGAGCAGTACTTC
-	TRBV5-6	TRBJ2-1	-	CASSWGTPYNEQFF	TGTGCCAGCAGCTGGGGGACACCTTACAATGAGCAGTTCTTC
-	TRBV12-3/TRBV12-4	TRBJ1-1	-	CASSPGTLAFF	TGTGCCAGCAGTCCCGGGACACTGGCTTTCTTT
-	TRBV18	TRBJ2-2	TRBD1	CASSPPITGATGELFF	TGTGCCAGCTCACCCCCAATCACAGGGGCCACCGGGGAGCTGTTTTTT
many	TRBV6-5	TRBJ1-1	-	CASRNTNRDSEAFF	TGTGCCAGCAGAAATACCAATCGGGACTCGGAAGCTTTCTTT
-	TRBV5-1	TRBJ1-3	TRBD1	CASSLTQGAGDTIYF	TGCGCCAGCAGCTTGACACAGGGGGCCGGGGACACCATATATTTT
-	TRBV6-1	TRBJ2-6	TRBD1	CASSDRGQGYSGANVLTF	TGTGCCAGCAGTGACAGGGGACAGGGGTACTCTGGGGCCAACGTCCTGACTTTC
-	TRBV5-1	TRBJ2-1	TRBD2	CASSLELAGKLDEQFF	TGCGCCAGCAGCTTGGAGCTAGCGGGAAAGTTGGATGAGCAGTTCTTC
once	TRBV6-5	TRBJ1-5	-	CASTPQGNQPQHF	TGTGCCAGCACCCCGCAGGGCAATCAGCCCCAGCATTTT
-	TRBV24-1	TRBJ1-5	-	CATSDAGQPQHF	TGTGCCACCAGTGATGCGGGGCAGCCCCAGCATTTT
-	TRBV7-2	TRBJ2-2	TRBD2	CASSLASGGAGELFF	TGTGCCAGCAGCTTAGCTAGCGGGGGAGCCGGGGAGCTGTTTTTT
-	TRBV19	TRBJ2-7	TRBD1	CASSVGQGSYEQYF	TGTGCCAGTAGTGTGGGACAGGGGTCCTACGAGCAGTACTTC
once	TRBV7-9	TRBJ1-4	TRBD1	CASSDPTGQNNEKLFF	TGTGCCAGCAGCGACCCGACGGGACAGAATAATGAAAAACTGTTTTTT
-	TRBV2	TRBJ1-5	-	CASSEEDGRNQPQHF	TGTGCCAGCAGTGAGGAGGACGGACGCAATCAGCCCCAGCATTTT
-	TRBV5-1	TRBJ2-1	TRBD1	CASSAGQGLTNEQFF	TGCGCCAGCAGCGCCGGACAGGGGTTAACGAATGAGCAGTTCTTC
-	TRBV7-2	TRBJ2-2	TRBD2	CASSLLAGGPGTGELFF	TGTGCCAGCAGCTTACTAGCGGGGGGGCCGGGTACCGGGGAGCTGTTTTTT
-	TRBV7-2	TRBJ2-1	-	CASSPQGADEQFF	TGTGCCAGCAGTCCACAAGGGGCGGATGAGCAGTTCTTC
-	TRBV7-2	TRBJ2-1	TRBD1	CASSLAPGQWNEQFF	TGTGCCAGCAGCTTAGCGCCGGGACAGTGGAATGAGCAGTTCTTC
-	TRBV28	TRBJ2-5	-	CASSSPGPGQETQYF	TGTGCCAGCAGTTCGCCGGGCCCAGGGCAAGAGACCCAGTACTTC